This T cell receptor (beta chain) was sequenced for a study of cytomegalovirus exposure and HLA in healthy donors. Primers for the PCR totalled 60 Vbeta and 13 Jbeta. Clones were read by immunoSEQ multiplex PCR, and TCRdb kept only the in-frame ones, dropping some. The data hold under 150,000 clones, with 80% observed a single time. V was pared by 7 bases and J by 2 bases, with 17 bases between. CDR1 and CDR2 (germline): SGHVS, FQNEAQ. This CDR3 is 15 amino acids long. As regards this clone: The target antigen is unknown.

Whole-study findings and limits: The authors listed 150 to 200 TCR beta chains as cytomegalovirus-associated.

V and J are TRBV7-8 and TRBJ1-1; D is undetermined. The sample comprised PBMCs. This TCR came from a man between 25 and 39 years old in good health and CMV-seronegative. The CDR3 nucleotides read TGTGCCAGCACCAATGACGGAGGGATTAACACTGAAGCTTTCTTT. This sequence encodes CASTNDGGINTEAFF.